This T cell receptor (beta chain) was found in a study of technical replicates of blood from a few donors. Libraries were prepared by immunoSEQ multiplex PCR; TCRdb keeps only in-frame clonotypes and omits some of them. Of 70,000 to 80,000 clones detected, nearly 98% appear once; the ten largest clones hold 0.2% to 0.25%. Trimming took 5 bases from V and 5 from J; bases not matched to a gene: 17. This CDR3 contains 18 residues. Looked up from germline, CDR1 is SGHVS and CDR2 is FQNEAQ. The sequence was obtained from a human donor in good health. The chain joins TRBV7-8 to TRBJ2-7, with 11 bases identical to TRBD2. Material: T cells isolated from PBMCs. The CDR3 bases are TGTGCCAGCAGCCCGTGGACTAGCGGGTTAAAGATAACCCACGAGCAGTACTTC. It specifies CASSPWTSGLKITHEQYF.